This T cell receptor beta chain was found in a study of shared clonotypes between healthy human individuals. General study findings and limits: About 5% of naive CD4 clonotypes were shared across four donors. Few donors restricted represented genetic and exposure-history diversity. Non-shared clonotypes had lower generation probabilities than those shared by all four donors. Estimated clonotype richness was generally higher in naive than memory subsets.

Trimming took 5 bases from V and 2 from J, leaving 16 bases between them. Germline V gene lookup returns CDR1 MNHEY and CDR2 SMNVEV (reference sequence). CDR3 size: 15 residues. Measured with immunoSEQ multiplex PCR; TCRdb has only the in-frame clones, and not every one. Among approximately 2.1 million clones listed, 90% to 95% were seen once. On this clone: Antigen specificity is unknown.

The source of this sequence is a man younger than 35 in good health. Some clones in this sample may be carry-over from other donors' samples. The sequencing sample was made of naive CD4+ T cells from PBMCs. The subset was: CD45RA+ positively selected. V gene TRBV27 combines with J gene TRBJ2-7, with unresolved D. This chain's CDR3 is CASSPKPSGTYEQYF. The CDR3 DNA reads TGTGCCAGCAGTCCGAAACCTTCAGGAACCTACGAGCAGTACTTC.